This T cell receptor (beta chain) appears in the sequencing data of a study of blood T cell repertoires in COVID-19. TCRdb keeps only in-frame clones here, not all; method: immunoSEQ multiplex PCR. The table shows 200,000 to 250,000 clones, with around 86% occurring only once. The sequenced sample was peripheral blood. This TCR came from a woman in her 70s with COVID-19, enrolled during active disease.

The CDR3 is CASSGRGPSPYEQYF. CDR3 nucleotides: TGTGCCAGCAGCGGGAGGGGGCCTTCACCCTACGAGCAGTACTTC. The chain carries TRBV28 and TRBJ2-7; TRBD2 might be the D (8 bases). The CDR3 consists of 15 residues. The V end was cut by 6 bases, the J end by 2 bases, with 17 bases between. Germline CDR1 reads MDHEN; CDR2 reads SYDVKM.